Presented here are 19 T cell receptor beta chains from one specimen sequenced in a study of shared clonotypes between healthy human individuals (dated by TCRdb to the early 2020s). Receptor libraries were prepared by the immunoSEQ multiplex PCR assay. The immuneACCESS repertoire file appears here via TCRdb, limited to in-frame rearrangements. These files lack a portion of the clones; in checked studies, under half of the deficit traces to unresolved V genes, and the cause of the others is not known. The sample table holds about 2,500,000 clones, of which about 92% were seen once. Of the sample, 0.13% to 0.15% falls within the top ten clones. The sequenced material came from naive CD4+ T cells sorted from blood. The sample's cell subset or site, from its label and the paper: CD45RA+ positively selected. The receptor set was obtained from a man aged 18 to 29 in good health.

The V gene is TRBV5-6, the J gene TRBJ1-2; D unclear. Germline V lookup: CDR1 SGHDT, CDR2 YYEEEE. V lost 0 bases and J lost 4, with 13 bases in between. The CDR3 is made up of 15 amino acids. The CDR3 region has the DNA TGTGCCAGCAGCTTGGTTGCCAGTCACTCCTATGGCTACACCTTC. It specifies CASSLVASHSYGYTF. The full variable domain, completed using reference TRBV5-6 and TRBJ1-2, is DAGVTQSPTHLIKTRGQQVTLRCSPKSGHDTVSWYQQALGQGPQFIFQYYEEEERQRGNFPDRFSGHQFPNYSSELNVNALLLGDSALYLCASSLVASHSYGYTFGSGTRLTVV.

The chain has TRBV2 and TRBJ1-6, with unresolved D. Germline loops: CDR1 SNHLY, CDR2 FYNNEI. The CDR3 covers 15 residues. Trimming took 4 bases from V and 6 from J, leaving 13 bases between them. CDR3 amino acids: CASSVGGQPNSPLHF. CDR3 nucleotide sequence: TGTGCCAGCAGTGTAGGAGGGCAGCCTAATTCACCCCTCCACTTT.

Remarks on this clone: Other DNA sequences in this sample translate to the same CDR3. The rearrangement links TRBV18 to TRBJ2-7; D call uncertain. The CDR3 is 13 amino acids. Germline V gene lookup returns CDR1 KGHSH and CDR2 LQKENI. The V end lost 2 bases, the J end lost 1 base, and 6 bases lay between the germline ends. CDR3: CASSPTSSYEQYF. CDR3 nucleotides: TGTGCCAGCTCACCAACGTCGTCCTACGAGCAGTACTTC. Full variable domain (missing parts from reference TRBV18 and TRBJ2-7): NAGVMQNPRHLVRRRGQEARLRCSPMKGHSHVYWYRQLPEEGLKFMVYLQKENIIDESGMPKERFSAEFPKEGPSILRIQQVVRGDSAAYFCASSPTSSYEQYFGPGTRLTVT.

V and J are TRBV2 and TRBJ2-5; 9 nucleotides agree with TRBD1. Germline values: CDR1 SNHLY, CDR2 FYNNEI. The CDR3 has 16 amino acids. With 4 bases clipped from V and 0 bases from J, the junction kept 6 bases outside the gene matches. DNA of the CDR3: TGTGCCAGCAGTGCCGGACAGGGGAGGTACCAAGAGACCCAGTACTTC. Encoded protein: CASSAGQGRYQETQYF.

This chain uses TRBV10-3 with TRBJ1-2; the match to TRBD1 covers 7 bases. The ends lost 6 bases at V and 4 bases at J; junction bases unmatched: 8. Germline CDR1 ENHRY, CDR2 SYGVKD. This CDR3 region has 14 residues. Here the CDR3 reads CAISEGAGSYGYTF. DNA of the CDR3: TGTGCCATCAGCGAGGGGGCAGGGAGCTATGGCTACACCTTC.

With respect to this clone: This CDR3 is also generated by other DNA sequences in the sample. The chain has TRBV18 and TRBJ2-5; D gene unclear. The CDR3 loop spans 13 amino acids. Germline V lookup: CDR1 KGHSH, CDR2 LQKENI. The ends were cut back, 2 bases at V and 2 bases at J, with 6 bases in the middle. In DNA form, the CDR3 reads TGTGCCAGCTCACCAACAGTGCAAGAGACCCAGTACTTC. Protein sequence: CASSPTVQETQYF.

V is TRBV12-5 and J is TRBJ2-5; no definite D call. The CDR3 sequence is 10 residues long. V lost 5 bases to trimming and J lost 3 bases, with 1 base between them. From germline, CDR1 is LGHNT and CDR2 FRNRAP. The CDR3 reads CASGEETQYF. In DNA form, the CDR3 reads TGTGCTAGTGGTGAAGAGACCCAGTACTTC.

The gene calls are TRBV4-1 and TRBJ1-5; 7 positions match TRBD1. The CDR3 covers 15 residues. V lost 4 bases to trimming and J lost 4 bases; unmatched junction nucleotides: 7. Germline values: CDR1 MGHRA, CDR2 YSYEKL. For the CDR3, the DNA is TGCGCCAGCAGCCTGCAGGGGGTGGAAAATCAGCCCCAGCATTTT. Its translation is CASSLQGVENQPQHF.

CDR3 nucleotide sequence: TGTGCCAGCAGCTTGGGCCTGAAAGCGGGGGAAACCGGGGAGCTGTTTTTT. Amino acid sequence: CASSLGLKAGETGELFF. J is TRBJ2-2 and V is TRBV5-6, with 8 bases that match TRBD2. Trimming took 0 bases from V and 5 from J; bases not matched to a gene: 9. The CDR3 has 17 amino acids. Germline V gene lookup returns CDR1 SGHDT and CDR2 YYEEEE.

V is TRBV5-4 and J is TRBJ1-3, with TRBD1 identical over 7 bases. Germline loops: CDR1 SGHNT, CDR2 YYREEE (reference sequence). The length of the CDR3 is 14 residues. V was clipped by 1 base and J by 3 bases; unmatched bases: 1. The CDR3 here is CASSLTGVGNTIYF. Written as DNA, the CDR3 is TGTGCCAGCAGCTTGACAGGGGTTGGAAACACCATATATTTT.

This chain uses TRBV5-1 with TRBJ2-7; 7 positions agree with TRBD2. After removal of 4 bases from V and 2 bases from J, the junction contained 12 bases not matched to a gene. From germline, CDR1 is SGHRS and CDR2 YFSETQ. This CDR3 is built from 16 residues. The CDR3 DNA reads as TGCGCCAGCAGCACGCCCAACCTAGCGGTACCCTACGAGCAGTACTTC. Its protein is CASSTPNLAVPYEQYF.

The rearrangement links TRBV21-1 to TRBJ2-3; the table's TRBD2 call for D was not verified on the DNA. TRBV21-1 is a pseudogene. The CDR3 contains 13 residues. In DNA, the CDR3 is TGTGCCAGCAGGAGAGGGCCCGTGGGTACGCAGTATTTT. Its translation is CASRRGPVGTQYF.

This clone was recorded once. V is TRBV21-1 and J is TRBJ2-3; TRBD1, the D gene given by the table, was not confirmed from the DNA. TRBV21-1 is assigned pseudogene status. CDR3 length: 14 amino acids. CDR3 bases: TGTGCCAGCACCCAGGGGGGAAGCACAGATACGCAGTATTTT. As protein: CASTQGGSTDTQYF.

J is TRBJ2-4 and V is TRBV19, with D possibly called TRBD1 or TRBD2 (6 bases each). With 4 bases removed from V and 0 bases from J, the gap between germline ends came to 16 bases. The CDR3 sequence is 17 residues long. Germline loops: CDR1 LNHDA, CDR2 SQIVND (reference sequence). CDR3 region: CASSNRLGGLAKNIQYF. The DNA of the CDR3 is TGTGCCAGTAGTAACCGACTAGGGGGTCTAGCCAAAAACATTCAGTACTTC.

Comment on this clone: Other DNA sequences of this sample code for an identical CDR3. The CDR3 loop reads CASSLEQGGEKLFF. For the CDR3, the DNA is TGCGCCAGCAGCTTGGAGCAGGGCGGTGAAAAACTGTTTTTT. The chain carries TRBV5-1 and TRBJ1-4, with a possible D match to TRBD1 (5 bases). The germline gives CDR1 SGHRS, CDR2 YFSETQ. The CDR3 has 14 residues. V gave up 0 bases and J gave up 7 bases, with 10 bases separating them. The variable domain in full, with the rest retrieved from reference TRBV5-1 and TRBJ1-4, is KAGVTQTPRYLIKTRGQQVTLSCSPISGHRSVSWYQQTPGQGLQFLFEYFSETQRNKGNFPGRFSGRQFSNSRSEMNVSTLELGDSALYLCASSLEQGGEKLFFGSGTQLSVL.

This chain uses TRBV18 with TRBJ2-7; 8 bases are a match to TRBD2. In germline, CDR1 is KGHSH, CDR2 LQKENI. Losses at the gene ends were 3 bases for V and 1 base for J; bases not matched to a gene: 14. The CDR3 is made up of 18 amino acids. The CDR3 DNA sequence: TGTGCCAGCTCACCCCTGGAAGCGAAAGTAGCGGGATCCTACGAGCAGTACTTC. It codes for CASSPLEAKVAGSYEQYF.

The genes are TRBV15 and TRBJ2-3, with 12 bases fitting TRBD2. Per the germline V gene, CDR1 is LNHNV and CDR2 is YYDKDF (reference sequence). The CDR3 is made up of 15 amino acids. With V trimmed by 5 bases and J by 4 bases, 4 bases remained unmatched. CDR3 sequence reads: CATSLGLAGSDTQYF. The CDR3 DNA follows: TGTGCCACCAGCCTCGGACTAGCGGGATCAGATACGCAGTATTTT.

The chain links TRBV6-5 to TRBJ2-7, with D possibly matching TRBD1 (5 bases). V was clipped by 6 bases and J by 2 bases, with 11 bases between them. The CDR3 sequence is 13 residues long. Germline V lookup: CDR1 MNHEY, CDR2 SVGAGI. CDR3 coding DNA: TGTGCCAGCAGGGGGCCAATAACCTACGAGCAGTACTTC. Translating it yields CASRGPITYEQYF.

This CDR3 reads CASSSFGEAPNYGYTF. Here the CDR3 DNA reads TGTGCCAGCAGTTCCTTCGGGGAGGCCCCTAACTATGGCTACACCTTC. The chain is built from TRBV27 and TRBJ1-2; D gene ambiguous. Between the trimmed V and J ends, which lost 4 bases and 0 bases, there was a span of 15 bases. This CDR3 has 16 residues. Germline V gene lookup returns CDR1 MNHEY and CDR2 SMNVEV (reference sequence).